These T cell receptor beta chains were read from a single sample in a study of cytomegalovirus exposure and HLA in healthy donors. Clones were sequenced by immunoSEQ multiplex PCR, and TCRdb holds only the in-frame ones, with some missing. The table lists roughly 280,000 clones, about 86% of them singletons. Sequencing was done on a sample of PBMCs. The receptors shown here come from a woman between 18 and 29 years old in good health and CMV-seronegative. Each CDR3 is given without its conserved first and last residue.

V	J	CDR3
TRBV28	TRBJ1-5	ASSLGLQPQH
TRBV18	TRBJ1-5	ASSPRQGMDQPQH
TRBV18	TRBJ2-7	ASSPGGSYEQY
TRBV27	TRBJ2-5	ASSLWAGGPGQETQY
TRBV28	TRBJ2-7	ASGSSYEQY
TRBV11-3	TRBJ2-7	ASSLGGSRTVPYEQY
TRBV7-2	TRBJ2-7	ASSLEAGFSEQY
TRBV27	TRBJ1-5	ASSLGAEQPQH
TRBV6-1	TRBJ2-6	ASSGQGLEGANVLT
TRBV19	TRBJ2-3	ASSTQGTDTQY
TRBV15	TRBJ2-2	ATSRILTGELF
TRBV5-1	TRBJ2-3	ASFSGTSTDTQY